This is a list of T cell receptor beta chains from one sample in a study of response to subunit inactivated influenza vaccine. TCRdb passed the RT-PCR reads through MiXCR, listing each CDR3 protein once. The sample includes roughly 760,000 distinct CDR3 sequences, about 20% of them seen just once. This specimen consisted of PBMCs from blood, obtained approximately 5 days after vaccination. These receptor sequences come from a man between 50 and 59 years old who received an inactivated influenza vaccine. Both conserved end residues are part of each CDR3. Fields, in order: clone size, V gene, J gene, D gene, CDR3 DNA, CDR3 protein. D genes are given only for firm matches. The size entry is marked missing in some rows and otherwise reads once, few, many or a size class.

>NA|TRBV9|TRBJ1-4|NA
TGTGCCAGCAGCGGGGCTAATGAAAAACTGTTTTTT
CASSGANEKLFF
>NA|TRBV29-1|TRBJ1-1|NA
TGCAGCGTTGAAGACGAAGGAGCGGTACAGGGTTTGCTTTGGAACACTGAAGCTTTCTTT
CSVEDEGAVQGLLWNTEAFF
>NA|TRBV7-9|TRBJ2-5|TRBD1
TGTGCCAGCAGCTTGGACAGGGATCAAGAGACCCAGTACTTC
CASSLDRDQETQYF
>NA|TRBV20-1|TRBJ1-1|NA
TGCAGTGCCCGCCCAGGGATCCTCCGGGACACCCTGAACACTGAAGCTTTCTTT
CSARPGILRDTLNTEAFF
>NA|TRBV28|TRBJ1-5|NA
TGTGCCAGCGACGGTGGGCGGAACAATCAGCCCCAGCATTTT
CASDGGRNNQPQHF
>few|TRBV7-2|TRBJ1-6|TRBD1
TGTGCCAGCAGCCCCCGGACAGGGCCTTCACCCCTCCACTTT
CASSPRTGPSPLHF
>NA|TRBV6-5|TRBJ2-3|NA
TGTGCCAGCAGTCCCTCGGTGGGGGCAAGCACAGATACGCAGTATTTT
CASSPSVGASTDTQYF
>NA|TRBV4-3|TRBJ2-2|TRBD1
TGCGCCAGCCGGCAGGGGGCGTTGGCCGGGGAGCTGTTTTTT
CASRQGALAGELFF
>NA|TRBV20-1|TRBJ2-3|NA
TGCAGTGCTACGAGCGATCCGACTAGCACAGATACGCAGTATTTT
CSATSDPTSTDTQYF
>few|TRBV5-1|TRBJ2-7|TRBD1
TGCGCCAGCAGCTTCACCGGGACAGGAACCTACGAGCAGTACTTC
CASSFTGTGTYEQYF
>NA|TRBV4-2|TRBJ1-5|NA
TGTGCCAGCAGCTGGACGCAACCCAATCAGCCCCAGCATTTT
CASSWTQPNQPQHF
>NA|TRBV3-1|TRBJ1-1|TRBD1
TGTGCCAGCAGCCGTACAGGGGCTGTAGGTACTGAAGCTTTCTTT
CASSRTGAVGTEAFF
>NA|TRBV5-1|TRBJ2-3|TRBD2
TGCGCCAGCAGCACCAGGACTAGCGGAGCCACAGATACGCAGTATTTT
CASSTRTSGATDTQYF
>NA|TRBV5-1|TRBJ2-5|NA
TGCGCCAGCAGCTTGACTAGCCTAGCAGGAGAGACCCAGTACTTC
CASSLTSLAGETQYF
>NA|TRBV5-4|TRBJ1-1|NA
TGTGCCAGCAGCTTAAATTCAATAATGGGAGCTTTCTTT
CASSLNSIMGAFF